What follows is one T cell receptor (beta chain) and its context. The antigen remains unidentified. Assay: immunoSEQ multiplex PCR; the TCRdb copy retains only in-frame clones and omits some. Found here are about 2.1 million clones, about 94% of them singletons; the top ten hold about 1.7%. This sample is part of a study of shared clonotypes between healthy human individuals. The study, taken as a whole, reports: Clonotypes which were not shared had lower generation probabilities than clonotypes that all four donors shared.

The naive CD8 subset, CD45RO-negative cells positively selected for CCR7, excluded terminally differentiated effector memory CD45RA+ cells. Among the donors, all were Caucasian adults who lived in Nashville, Tennessee. Germline V gene sequence: CDR1 SEHNR, CDR2 FQNEAQ (reference sequence). V was clipped by 5 bases and J by 4 bases; unmatched bases: 23. The CDR3 sequence is 19 residues long. Material: naive CD8+ T cells from PBMCs. The TCR was taken from a man between 18 and 29 years old in good health. Some clones in this sample may be carry-over from other donors' samples. The V gene is TRBV7-9, the J gene TRBJ2-7, with 7 bases aligning to TRBD1. The DNA for the CDR3 is TGTGCCAGCAGCATAGTGCTCGGGACAGCCACCTTTAGAACTTACGAGCAGTACTTC. Protein product: CASSIVLGTATFRTYEQYF.